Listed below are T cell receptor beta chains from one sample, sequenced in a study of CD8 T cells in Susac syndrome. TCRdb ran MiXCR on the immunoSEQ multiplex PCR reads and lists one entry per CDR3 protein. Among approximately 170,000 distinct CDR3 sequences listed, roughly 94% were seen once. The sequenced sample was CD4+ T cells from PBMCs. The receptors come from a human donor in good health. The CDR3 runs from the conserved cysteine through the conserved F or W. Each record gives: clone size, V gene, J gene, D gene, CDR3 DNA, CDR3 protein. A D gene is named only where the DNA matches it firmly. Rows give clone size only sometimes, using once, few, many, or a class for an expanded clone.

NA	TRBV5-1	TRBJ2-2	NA	TGCGCCAGCAGGCCTAGCGTCCCAAAAACCGGGGAGCTGTTTTTT	CASRPSVPKTGELFF
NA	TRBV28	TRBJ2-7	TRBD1	TGTGCCAGCATATCCGGGACAGGCTCAGCAGAGCAGTACTTC	CASISGTGSAEQYF
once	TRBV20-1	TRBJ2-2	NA	TGCAGTGCTAGGAGGGAAGCCGGGGAGCTGTTTTTT	CSARREAGELFF
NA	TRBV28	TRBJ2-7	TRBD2	TGTGCCAGCAGTTGGACTAGCGCTTACGAGCAGTACTTC	CASSWTSAYEQYF
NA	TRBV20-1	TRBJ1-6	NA	TGCAGTGCTAGAAGGGGCACCTATAATTCACCCCTCCACTTT	CSARRGTYNSPLHF
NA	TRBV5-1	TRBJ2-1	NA	TGCGCCAGCAGCAGCTCTGCCGCACTGAGCTCCTACAATGAGCAGTTCTTC	CASSSSAALSSYNEQFF
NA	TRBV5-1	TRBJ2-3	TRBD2	TGCGCCAGCAGCTTCAGAACTAGCGGGAATATAGATACGCAGTATTTT	CASSFRTSGNIDTQYF
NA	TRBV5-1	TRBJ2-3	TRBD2	TGCGCCAGCAGCTTGGGCTGGCGGGAGGGAGGAGATACGCAGTATTTT	CASSLGWREGGDTQYF
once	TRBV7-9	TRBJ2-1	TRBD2	TGTGCCAGCAGCTCTTCGGGACTAGCGGGACCCACCTACAATGAGCAGTTCTTC	CASSSSGLAGPTYNEQFF
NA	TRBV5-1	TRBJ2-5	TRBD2	TGCGCCAGCAGCTTGGGGACTAGTCGTAGAGAGACCCAGTACTTC	CASSLGTSRRETQYF
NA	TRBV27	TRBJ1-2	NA	TGTGCCAGCAGGACAAGGGGGAGCTATGGCTACACCTTC	CASRTRGSYGYTF
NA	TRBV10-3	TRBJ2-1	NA	TGTGCCATCAGTGAGGGCTGGGGGACAACGGGGTTTGATGAGCAGTTCTTC	CAISEGWGTTGFDEQFF
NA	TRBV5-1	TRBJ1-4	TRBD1	TGCGCCAGCAGCCCCGGACAGGGGGCAACTAATGAAAAACTGTTTTTT	CASSPGQGATNEKLFF
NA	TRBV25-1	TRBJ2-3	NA	TGTGCCAGCAGTGAATCGGCTAGCACAGATACGCAGTATTTT	CASSESASTDTQYF
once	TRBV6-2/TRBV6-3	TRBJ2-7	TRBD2	TGTGCCAGCAGTTACGGGACTAGCTCCTACGAGCAGTACTTC	CASSYGTSSYEQYF
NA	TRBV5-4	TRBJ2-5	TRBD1	TGTGCCAGCAGCGCGCCGACAGGGGAAGAGACCCAGTACTTC	CASSAPTGEETQYF
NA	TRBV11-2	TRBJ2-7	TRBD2	TGTGCCAGCAGTCCAGCGGGAGCAACCTACGAGCAGTACTTC	CASSPAGATYEQYF